The text below deals with one T cell receptor (beta chain). Its antigen remains unknown. Treatment denoted: over 15 received Ad26.COV2.S at low or high dose, single or two shots; five or six received placebo; per-sample allocation not given. Collection of the samples took place on day 63 after the first injection of vaccine or placebo. This entry comes from a study of Ad26.COV2.S vaccination and SARS-CoV-2 variants. Turning to the study itself: Enrollment placed the donor in the COV1001 Ad26.COV2.S trial arm. Whole-study findings and limits: Total responses of T cells may have been underestimated by the analyses of TCR breadth and depth.

Produced via immunoSEQ multiplex PCR; TCRdb's table is partial and in-frame only. The data show about 350,000 clones, with about 88% seen just once and 3.3% held by the top ten. This CDR3 comprises 15 residues. J was trimmed by 5 bases and V by 5 bases; bases with no gene match: 6. Germline assignment: CDR1 MNHEY and CDR2 SVGEGT. The rearrangement links TRBV6-2 or TRBV6-3 to TRBJ2-5; 12 bases line up with TRBD1. The sequence came from a person aged 18-60 years who received the Ad26.COV2.S COVID-19 vaccine or a placebo. The sequenced sample was peripheral blood, obtained in a trial of Ad26.COV2.S vaccine versus placebo. In nucleotides, the CDR3 is TGTGCCAGCAGTCCCGGGACAGGGGGCGAGGAGACCCAGTACTTC. Protein product: CASSPGTGGEETQYF.